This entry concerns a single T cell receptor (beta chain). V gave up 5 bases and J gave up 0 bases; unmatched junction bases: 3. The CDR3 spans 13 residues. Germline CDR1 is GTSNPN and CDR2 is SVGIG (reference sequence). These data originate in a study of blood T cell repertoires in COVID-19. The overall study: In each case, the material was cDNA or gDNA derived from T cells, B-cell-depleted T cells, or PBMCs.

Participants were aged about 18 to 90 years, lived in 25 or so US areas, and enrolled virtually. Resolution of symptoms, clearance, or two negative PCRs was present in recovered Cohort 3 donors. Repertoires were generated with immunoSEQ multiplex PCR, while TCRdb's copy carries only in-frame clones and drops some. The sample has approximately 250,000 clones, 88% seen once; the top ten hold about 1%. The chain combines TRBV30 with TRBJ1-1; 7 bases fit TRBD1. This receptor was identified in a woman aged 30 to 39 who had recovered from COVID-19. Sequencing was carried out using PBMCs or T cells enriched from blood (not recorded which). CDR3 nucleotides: TGTGCCTGGCTGGGACAGATGAACACTGAAGCTTTCTTT. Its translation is CAWLGQMNTEAFF.